The 4 T cell receptor beta chains reported below all come from one sample, sequenced in a study of blood T cell repertoires in COVID-19. The table came from immunoSEQ multiplex PCR; TCRdb's copy has only in-frame clones and leaves some out. The table has about 160,000 clones, 70% to 85% seen once; the top ten hold around 7%. Source material: peripheral blood. These receptors were collected from a woman in her thirties or forties with COVID-19, enrolled during active disease.

This clone was detected a few times. The chain links TRBV21-1 to TRBJ1-1; the DNA was not compared with TRBD1, the D call given in the table. TRBV21-1 is an annotated pseudogene. This CDR3 region has 16 residues. The CDR3 DNA follows: TGTGCCAGCAGCAAAGTGCAGGGGGGTACGAGCACTGAAGCTTTCTTT. Translating gives CASSKVQGGTSTEAFF.

The rearrangement links TRBV19 to TRBJ1-5; 9 nucleotides line up with TRBD1. CDR3 length equals 14 residues. V lost 4 bases and J lost 5; bases outside the gene matches: 3. Germline-derived CDR1 and CDR2 are LNHDA and SQIVND (reference sequence). CDR3 amino acids: CASSTGTGYQPQHF. In DNA form, the CDR3 reads TGTGCCAGTAGTACGGGGACAGGGTATCAGCCCCAGCATTTT.

This clone came up a few times. The V call is TRBV3-1 (or the pseudogene TRBV3-2), the J call TRBJ1-1; D gene uncertain. This CDR3 spans 11 amino acids. Trimming cost V 1 base and J 7 bases, with 4 bases left between them. CDR1 LGHDT and CDR2 YNNKEL come from the germline V gene (reference sequence). CDR3 loop: CASSQGVEAFF. The CDR3, as DNA: TGTGCCAGCAGCCAAGGAGTTGAAGCTTTCTTT.

The rearrangement uses TRBV4-1 and TRBJ1-5; D is possibly TRBD1 (6 bases). Per germline, CDR1 MGHRA and CDR2 YSYEKL. The CDR3 consists of 16 residues. V was trimmed by 0 bases and J by 4 bases, leaving 13 bases between them. The CDR3 loop reads CASSQEGTGINQPQHF. The DNA of the CDR3 is TGCGCCAGCAGCCAAGAGGGAACAGGGATTAATCAGCCCCAGCATTTT.